A selection of T cell receptor beta chains follows, all from one sample in a study of T cells in Graves' hyperthyroidism and ophthalmopathy. TCRdb analysed the multiplex PCR reads with MiXCR anew, one entry per CDR3 protein. The repertoire holds about 380,000 distinct CDR3 sequences, roughly 14% seen once, with about 20% in the top ten. The sample was blood. These receptors all come from a man aged 30 to 39 with Graves' hyperthyroidism that later progressed to Graves' ophthalmopathy. Both conserved end residues are part of each CDR3. D genes are given only for firm matches. Expanded clones are given a class, and other clones once, few, many or no size at all.

>TRBJ2-1|TRBV11-3|18|TRBD2|.
TGTGCCAGCAGCTTAGTAGCGGGGGGGCGAACCTCCTACAATGAGCAGTTCTTC
CASSLVAGGRTSYNEQFF
>TRBJ2-5|TRBV2|15|.|many
TGTGCCAGCAGTGACCGGACAGTGTACCAAGAGACCCAGTACTTC
CASSDRTVYQETQYF
>TRBJ1-2|TRBV2|14|.|many
TGTGCCAGCAGTGAAGCTTGGGCTGCGCGAGGCTACACCTTC
CASSEAWAARGYTF
>TRBJ2-7|TRBV3-1|18|TRBD1|.
TGTGCCAGCAGCCCCAGGGGGACGGGAACTTCCATCGCCTACGAGCAGTACTTC
CASSPRGTGTSIAYEQYF
>TRBJ1-2|TRBV2|13|.|.
TGTGCCAGCAGTGATCGGGGTAGCTATGGCTACACCTTC
CASSDRGSYGYTF
>TRBJ2-4|TRBV12-3/TRBV12-4|17|.|.
TGTGCCAGCAGTTTATACCCTATGGTACTGGCCAAAAACATTCAGTACTTC
CASSLYPMVLAKNIQYF
>TRBJ2-1|TRBV3-1|15|TRBD2|few
TGTGCCAGCAGCCCCGGGACTAGCGGGGGGGTTGAGCAGTTCTTC
CASSPGTSGGVEQFF
>TRBJ2-5|TRBV10-3|16|.|.
TGTGCCATCAGTGAGTCTCGCAGAGGGGAAGTGGAGACCCAGTACTTC
CAISESRRGEVETQYF
>TRBJ2-1|TRBV4-1|16|.|few
TGCGCCAGCAGCCAAGGGGGTTTTAGCTCCTACAATGAGCAGTTCTTC
CASSQGGFSSYNEQFF
>TRBJ2-2|TRBV4-2|15|.|.
TGTGCCAGCAGCCAAGAAGCGGGGAACACCGGGGAGCTGTTTTTT
CASSQEAGNTGELFF
>TRBJ1-4|TRBV2|14|TRBD1|many
TGTGCCAGCAAACCGGGACAGGTTAATGAAAAACTGTTTTTT
CASKPGQVNEKLFF
>TRBJ1-3|TRBV6-1|14|TRBD1|many
TGTGCCAGCAGGGGACAGATCTCTGGAAACACCATATATTTT
CASRGQISGNTIYF
>TRBJ2-7|TRBV19|15|.|.
TGTGCCAGTAGTATAACAGGGCGAACTTCCTACGAGCAGTACTTC
CASSITGRTSYEQYF
>TRBJ2-1|TRBV10-3|13|.|.
TGTGCCATCAGCCCTGGGGGCTACAATGAGCAGTTCTTC
CAISPGGYNEQFF
>TRBJ1-1|TRBV12-3/TRBV12-4|15|.|many
TGTGCCAGCAACCCAATTGCAGGGAACTACACTGAAGCTTTCTTT
CASNPIAGNYTEAFF
>TRBJ1-1|TRBV2|14|.|many
TGTGCCAGCACGATCGGCGGGGGAGGGACTGAAGCTTTCTTT
CASTIGGGGTEAFF
>TRBJ2-2|TRBV3-1|13|.|.
TGTGCCAGCACCCGGGGGAACACCGGGGAGCTGTTTTTT
CASTRGNTGELFF
>TRBJ1-1|TRBV5-1|14|.|many
TGCGCCAGCAGCCTTTGGGAGGGAGGGACTGAAGCTTTCTTT
CASSLWEGGTEAFF
>TRBJ1-2|TRBV20-1|15|.|many
TGCAGTGCTAACCCCGGGAGAATTGGTTACTATGGCTACACCTTC
CSANPGRIGYYGYTF
>TRBJ2-3|TRBV27|13|.|many
TGTGCCAGCAGTTTAGCTATAGGAGATACGCAGTATTTT
CASSLAIGDTQYF
>TRBJ1-4|TRBV4-1|12|TRBD1|.
TGCGCCAGCAGTTTCTACAGGGGAAAACTGTTTTTT
CASSFYRGKLFF
>TRBJ1-5|TRBV30|14|.|few
TGTGCCTGGGCCGATCCTTTTCGGGCTCAGCCCCAGCATTTT
CAWADPFRAQPQHF
>TRBJ1-2|TRBV7-9|11|.|few
TGTGCCAGCAGCAATAACTATGGCTACACCTTC
CASSNNYGYTF
>TRBJ2-5|TRBV4-2|17|TRBD2|.
TGTGCCAGCAGCCAAAATGTGGGACTAGCGGGGGAAGAGACCCAGTACTTC
CASSQNVGLAGEETQYF
>TRBJ2-3|TRBV30|14|.|few
TGTGCCTGGAGTTCTTGGACAGGCACAGATACGCAGTATTTT
CAWSSWTGTDTQYF
>TRBJ2-1|TRBV6-1|20|TRBD2|.
TGTGCCAGCAGTTTCCCAAGGACTAGCGGGGGACCCAGCTCCTACAATGAGCAGTTCTTC
CASSFPRTSGGPSSYNEQFF
>TRBJ2-5|TRBV12-3/TRBV12-4|14|.|.
TGTGCCAGCAGTCTTGACGGGGCTCAAGAGACCCAGTACTTC
CASSLDGAQETQYF
>TRBJ1-1|TRBV20-1|12|.|many
TGCAGTGCCCTCCCTAAGAACACTGAAGCTTTCTTT
CSALPKNTEAFF
>TRBJ2-7|TRBV2|14|TRBD1|many
TGTGCCAGCCCGCAAGGGACAGGGGCCCCTCGGCAGTACTTC
CASPQGTGAPRQYF
>TRBJ2-3|TRBV29-1|14|.|many
TGCAGCGTTGAGTTGCGGGGGCGAGGAGATACGCAGTATTTT
CSVELRGRGDTQYF